This entry features one TCR beta chain sequence. These data belong to a study of cytomegalovirus exposure and HLA in healthy donors. The PCR made use of 60 Vbeta and 13 Jbeta primers. Only in-frame clones appear in the TCRdb table, and some are missing; sequencing was by immunoSEQ multiplex PCR. The sample holds 85,000 to 130,000 clones, 65% to 80% seen once. Input material: PBMCs. The receptor's source is a man between 60 and 75 years old in good health and CMV-seronegative.

The CDR3 DNA is TGTGCCAGCAGCCCCCGGGAGGGTAGGGTCGATGGCTACACCTTC. This gives the protein CASSPREGRVDGYTF. This chain uses TRBV7-8 with TRBJ1-2; the D is unclear. The CDR3 length is 15 residues. Deletions cut 5 bases from V and 6 bases from J, with 19 bases between. Germline V gene data show CDR1 as SGHVS and CDR2 as FQNEAQ.